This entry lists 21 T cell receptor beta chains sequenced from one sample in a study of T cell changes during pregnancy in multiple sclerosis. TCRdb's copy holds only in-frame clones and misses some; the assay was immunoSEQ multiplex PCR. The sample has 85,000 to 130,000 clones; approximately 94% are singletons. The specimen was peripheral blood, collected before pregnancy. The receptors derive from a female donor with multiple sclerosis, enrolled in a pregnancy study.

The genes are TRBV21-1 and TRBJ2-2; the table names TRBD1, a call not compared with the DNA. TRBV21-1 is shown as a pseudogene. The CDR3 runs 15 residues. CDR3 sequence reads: CASSNPGLDTGELFF. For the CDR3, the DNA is TGTGCCAGCAGCAATCCAGGCCTGGACACCGGGGAGCTGTTTTTT.

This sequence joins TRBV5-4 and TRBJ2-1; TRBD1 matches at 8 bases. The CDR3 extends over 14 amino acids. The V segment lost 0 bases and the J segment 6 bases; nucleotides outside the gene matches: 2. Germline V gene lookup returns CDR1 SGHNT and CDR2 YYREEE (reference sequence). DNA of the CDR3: TGTGCCAGCAGCTTGGTTCAGGGGGCCAATGAGCAGTTCTTC. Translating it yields CASSLVQGANEQFF.

CDR3 residues: CASSFGFRAGTDGYTF. Written as DNA, the CDR3 is TGTGCCAGCAGCTTCGGGTTCAGGGCGGGGACCGATGGCTACACCTTC. The genes are TRBV5-5 and TRBJ1-2; D possibly corresponds to TRBD1 (5 bases). CDR3 length equals 16 residues. Deletions cut 2 bases from V and 6 bases from J, with 20 bases between. Per germline, CDR1 SGHKS and CDR2 YYEKEE (reference sequence).

CDR3 residues: CAWRAQAGRNEQFF. CDR3 bases: TGTGCCTGGAGGGCACAAGCGGGACGCAATGAGCAGTTCTTC. The chain couples TRBV30 to TRBJ2-1, with TRBD2 matching 7 bases. Trimming took 3 bases from V and 6 from J; bases not matched to a gene: 8. Germline V gene sequence: CDR1 GTSNPN, CDR2 SVGIG (reference sequence). The CDR3 sequence is 14 residues long.

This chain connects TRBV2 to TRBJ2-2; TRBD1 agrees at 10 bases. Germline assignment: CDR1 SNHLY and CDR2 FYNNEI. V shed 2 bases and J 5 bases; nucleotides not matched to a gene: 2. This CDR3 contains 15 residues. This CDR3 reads CASSEMDRGTGELFF. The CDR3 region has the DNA TGTGCCAGCAGTGAAATGGACAGGGGGACCGGGGAGCTGTTTTTT. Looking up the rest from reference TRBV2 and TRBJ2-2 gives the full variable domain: EPEVTQTPSHQVTQMGQEVILRCVPISNHLYFYWYRQILGQKVEFLVSFYNNEISEKSEIFDDQFSVERPDGSNFTLKIRSTKLEDSAMYFCASSEMDRGTGELFFGEGSRLTVL.

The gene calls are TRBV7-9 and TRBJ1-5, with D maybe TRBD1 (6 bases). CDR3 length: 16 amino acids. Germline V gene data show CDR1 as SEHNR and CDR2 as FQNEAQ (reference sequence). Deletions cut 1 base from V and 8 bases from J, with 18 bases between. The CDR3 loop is CASSLVGGTGREPQHF. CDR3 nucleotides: TGTGCCAGCAGCTTAGTGGGGGGTACAGGGAGGGAGCCCCAGCATTTT.

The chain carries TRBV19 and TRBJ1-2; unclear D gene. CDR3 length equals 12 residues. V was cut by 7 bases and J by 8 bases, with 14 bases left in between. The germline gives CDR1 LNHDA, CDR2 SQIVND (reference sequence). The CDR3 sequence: CASTSGPLGYTF. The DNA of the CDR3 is TGTGCCAGTACCAGCGGACCGCTCGGCTACACCTTC. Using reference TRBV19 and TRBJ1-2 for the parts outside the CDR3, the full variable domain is DGGITQSPKYLFRKEGQNVTLSCEQNLNHDAMYWYRQDPGQGLRLIYYSQIVNDFQKGDIAEGYSVSREKKESFPLTVTSAQKNPTAFYLCASTSGPLGYTFGSGTRLTVV.

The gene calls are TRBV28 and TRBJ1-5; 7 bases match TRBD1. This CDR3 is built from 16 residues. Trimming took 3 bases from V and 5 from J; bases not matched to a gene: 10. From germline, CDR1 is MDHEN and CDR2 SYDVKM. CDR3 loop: CASSFVGTDYYQPQHF. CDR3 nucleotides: TGTGCCAGCAGTTTCGTAGGGACAGACTATTATCAGCCCCAGCATTTT.

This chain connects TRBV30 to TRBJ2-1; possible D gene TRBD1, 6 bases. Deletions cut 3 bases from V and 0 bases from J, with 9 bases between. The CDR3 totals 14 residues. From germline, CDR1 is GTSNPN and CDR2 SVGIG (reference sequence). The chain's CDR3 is CAWSRTDSYNEQFF. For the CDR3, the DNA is TGTGCCTGGAGCCGGACAGACTCCTACAATGAGCAGTTCTTC.

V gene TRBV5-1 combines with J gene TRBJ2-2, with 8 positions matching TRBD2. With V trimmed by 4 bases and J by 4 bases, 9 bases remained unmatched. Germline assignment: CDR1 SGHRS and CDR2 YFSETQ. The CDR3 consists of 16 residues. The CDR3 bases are TGCGCCAGCAGCCTCCAGCGGGAGCAGGGCACCGGGGAGCTGTTTTTT. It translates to CASSLQREQGTGELFF.

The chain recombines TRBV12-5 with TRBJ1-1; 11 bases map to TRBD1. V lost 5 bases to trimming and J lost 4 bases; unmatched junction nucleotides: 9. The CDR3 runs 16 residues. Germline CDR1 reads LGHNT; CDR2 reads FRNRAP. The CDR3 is CASGPGQGALGTEAFF. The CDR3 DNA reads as TGTGCTAGTGGTCCCGGACAGGGGGCGCTCGGCACTGAAGCTTTCTTT. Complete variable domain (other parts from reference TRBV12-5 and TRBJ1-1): DARVTQTPRHKVTEMGQEVTMRCQPILGHNTVFWYRQTMMQGLELLAYFRNRAPLDDSGMPKDRFSAEMPDATLATLKIQPSEPRDSAVYFCASGPGQGALGTEAFFGQGTRLTVV.

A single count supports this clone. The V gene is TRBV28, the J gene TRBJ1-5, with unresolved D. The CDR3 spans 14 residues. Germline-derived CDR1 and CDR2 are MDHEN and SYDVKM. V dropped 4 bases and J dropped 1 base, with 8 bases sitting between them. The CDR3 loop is CASSSRISNQPQHF. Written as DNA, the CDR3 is TGTGCCAGCAGTTCTCGTATAAGCAATCAGCCCCAGCATTTT.

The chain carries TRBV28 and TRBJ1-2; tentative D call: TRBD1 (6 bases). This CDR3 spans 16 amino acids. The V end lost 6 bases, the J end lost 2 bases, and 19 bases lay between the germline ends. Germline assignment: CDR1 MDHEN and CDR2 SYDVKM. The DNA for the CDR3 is TGTGCCAGCAGCCCTTGGGGTCAGGGGAACAACTATGGCTACACCTTC. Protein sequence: CASSPWGQGNNYGYTF.

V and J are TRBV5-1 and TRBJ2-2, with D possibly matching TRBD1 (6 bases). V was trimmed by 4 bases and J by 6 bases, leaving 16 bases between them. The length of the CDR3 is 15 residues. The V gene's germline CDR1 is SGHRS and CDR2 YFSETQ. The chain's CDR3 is CASSPGPTGSGELFF. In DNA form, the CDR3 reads TGCGCCAGCAGCCCTGGCCCTACAGGGTCCGGGGAGCTGTTTTTT.

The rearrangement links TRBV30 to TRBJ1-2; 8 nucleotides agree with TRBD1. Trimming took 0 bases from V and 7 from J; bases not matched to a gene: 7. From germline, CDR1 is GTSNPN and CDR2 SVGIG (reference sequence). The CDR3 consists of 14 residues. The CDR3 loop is CAWSVPRTGSGYTF. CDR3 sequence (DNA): TGTGCCTGGAGTGTACCCAGGACAGGGAGTGGCTACACCTTC.

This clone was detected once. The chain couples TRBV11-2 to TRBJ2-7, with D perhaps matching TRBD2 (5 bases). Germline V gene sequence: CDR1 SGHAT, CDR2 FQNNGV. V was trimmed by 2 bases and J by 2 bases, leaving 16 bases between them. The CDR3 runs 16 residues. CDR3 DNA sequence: TGTGCCAGCAGCTTAACAGATCCGGGGTTTACCTACGAGCAGTACTTC. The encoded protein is CASSLTDPGFTYEQYF.

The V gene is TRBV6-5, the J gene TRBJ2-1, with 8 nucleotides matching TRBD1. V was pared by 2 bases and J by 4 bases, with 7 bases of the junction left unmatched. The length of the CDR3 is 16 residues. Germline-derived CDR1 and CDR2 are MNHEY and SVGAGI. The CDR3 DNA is TGTGCCAGCAGTTACGTCGGGACAGGTTCTTACAATGAGCAGTTCTTC. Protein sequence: CASSYVGTGSYNEQFF.

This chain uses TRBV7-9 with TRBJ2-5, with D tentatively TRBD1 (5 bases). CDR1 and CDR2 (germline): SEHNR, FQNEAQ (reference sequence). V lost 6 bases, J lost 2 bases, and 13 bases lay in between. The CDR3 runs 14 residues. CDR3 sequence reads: CASRGRLGQETQYF. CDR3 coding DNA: TGTGCCAGCAGGGGGCGGTTGGGACAAGAGACCCAGTACTTC.

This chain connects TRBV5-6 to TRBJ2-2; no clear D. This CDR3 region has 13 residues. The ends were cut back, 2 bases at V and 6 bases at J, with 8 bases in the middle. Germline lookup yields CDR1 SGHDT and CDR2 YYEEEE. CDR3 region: CASSFLPAGELFF. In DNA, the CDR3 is TGTGCCAGCAGCTTCCTCCCCGCCGGGGAGCTGTTTTTT.

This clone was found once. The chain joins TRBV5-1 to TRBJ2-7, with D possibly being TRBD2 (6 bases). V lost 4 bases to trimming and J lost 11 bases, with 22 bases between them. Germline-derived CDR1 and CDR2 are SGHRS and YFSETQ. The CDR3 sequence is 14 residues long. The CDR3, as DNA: TGCGCCAGCAGCCCGGATCGAAAGACTAGTGGGGAGTACTTC. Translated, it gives CASSPDRKTSGEYF.

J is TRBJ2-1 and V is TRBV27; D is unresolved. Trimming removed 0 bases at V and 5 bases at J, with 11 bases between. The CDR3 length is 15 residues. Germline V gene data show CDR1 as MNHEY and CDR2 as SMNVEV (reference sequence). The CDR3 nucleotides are TGTGCCAGCAGTTTATCCCAGCGTCGGAACAATGAGCAGTTCTTC. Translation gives CASSLSQRRNNEQFF.